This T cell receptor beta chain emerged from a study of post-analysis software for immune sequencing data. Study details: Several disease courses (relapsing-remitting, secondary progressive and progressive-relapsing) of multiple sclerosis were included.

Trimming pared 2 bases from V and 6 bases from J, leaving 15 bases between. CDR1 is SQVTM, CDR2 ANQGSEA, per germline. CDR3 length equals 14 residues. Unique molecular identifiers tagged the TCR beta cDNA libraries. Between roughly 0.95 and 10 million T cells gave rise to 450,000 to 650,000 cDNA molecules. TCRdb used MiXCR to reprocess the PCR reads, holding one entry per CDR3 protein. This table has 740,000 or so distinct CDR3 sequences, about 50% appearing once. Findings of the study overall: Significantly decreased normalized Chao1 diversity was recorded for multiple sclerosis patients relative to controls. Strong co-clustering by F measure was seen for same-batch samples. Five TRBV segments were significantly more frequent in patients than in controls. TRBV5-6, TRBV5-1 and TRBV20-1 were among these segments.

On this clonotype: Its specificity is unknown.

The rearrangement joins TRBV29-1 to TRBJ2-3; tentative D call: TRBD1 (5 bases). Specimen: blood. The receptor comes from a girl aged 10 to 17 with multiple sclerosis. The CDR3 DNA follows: TGCAGCGTTGAAAAGGGCAGGGTCGGGGATACGCAGTATTTT. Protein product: CSVEKGRVGDTQYF.